This T cell receptor (beta chain) was documented in a study of T cell responses to AZD1222 COVID-19 vaccine listed by TCRdb under 2021. Background for the entire study: AZD1222 recipients with second doses at about 4 weeks or about 12 weeks were pooled, because spike-specific TCR depth and breadth did not differ between schedules. A total of approximately 240 trial participants underwent TCR sequencing, of whom some 200 had received two doses of AZD1222 and about 26 had received two doses of the MenACWY control vaccine. Trial participants were enrolled by age into 18-55, 56-69 and 70-plus year subgroups, with roughly 160, 29 and 62 TCR-sequenced participants respectively.

Per the publication, the time point label means: baseline before first vaccination. Vaccinee samples came from UK trials COV001 and COV002, including a single-blind randomized controlled phase 2/3 trial of AZD1222 (ChAdOx1 nCoV-19) in healthy adults. For TCRbeta chain sequencing, PBMC samples were collected from trial participants at day 0 and at day 28 after the second dose. The CDR3 regions of human TCRbeta chains were analyzed by immunosequencing. Processing in the source paper ran as follows. Repertoire TCRs were matched against a reference library of SARS-CoV-2-specific TCRs generated with the MIRA antigen-specificity platform. Breadth meant the fraction of unique TCRs that were SARS-CoV-2-associated, whereas depth meant the fraction of total T cells that were SARS-CoV-2-associated. Using the MIRA data, each spike-specific TCR was mapped to the spike region that the TCR reacts to and placed in a CD4 or CD8 class. Log10-transformed breadth and depth values were compared by one-way ANOVA with Sidak's multiple comparisons tests. As stored in TCRdb, this immuneACCESS dataset retains in-frame rearrangements with V and J assigned. A fraction of the clones does not appear; measured against another copy, unresolved V genes explain less than half of the discrepancy, and the remainder lacks a known reason. D and trimming come from the DNA, and the V and J calls and clone size come from that table. The sample yields under 200,000 clones; 94% were counted once. Approximately 0.6% of the sample lies in the top ten.

CDR1 and CDR2, looked up from the germline V gene, are MDHEN and SYDVKM. Cut back by 2 bases and 7 bases, the V and J ends lie 17 bases apart. Inclusive of the bounding cysteine and phenylalanine, the CDR3 is 15 residues long. Only the CDR3 DNA is retained, 45 bases long and in frame from the first base. The paper as a whole reports these results and caveats: In the small 56-69-year group, the increase in depth fell short of significance, most likely because of low power. After two AZD1222 doses, spike-specific TCR breadth and depth were significantly higher than at day 0 and than in MenACWY recipients. Conclusions about previously exposed vaccinees are limited, since just five or six AZD1222 recipients were seropositive for SARS-CoV-2 at baseline. Reportedly, close to half of the unique spike-specific TCRs recognized epitopes lying outside the regions that are mutated in the B.1.351 and B.1.1.7 variants. The whole spike protein was spanned by vaccine-associated CD4 TCRs, and dominant responses were seen in regions 160-218 and 743-854. No day 14 peak-response samples were available, so repertoires were characterized only after the peak T cell response. Participants were mostly white British and included more females than males, and it was suggested by the authors that clonal diversity may have been underestimated.

Concerning this clone itself: It lacks a known antigen. There are no base qualities to consult, and no much larger clone falls within one base.

The sequenced sample was peripheral blood, obtained on day 0 of AZD1222 vaccination. The chain is made from TRBV28 and TRBJ1-1; 5 matching bases give a weak D call of TRBD1. The sequence was obtained from an adult in good health. The CDR3 here reads CASSLKVRQSIEAFF. The nucleotide sequence reads TGTGCCAGCAGTTTAAAGGTTCGACAGTCGATTGAAGCTTTCTTT.